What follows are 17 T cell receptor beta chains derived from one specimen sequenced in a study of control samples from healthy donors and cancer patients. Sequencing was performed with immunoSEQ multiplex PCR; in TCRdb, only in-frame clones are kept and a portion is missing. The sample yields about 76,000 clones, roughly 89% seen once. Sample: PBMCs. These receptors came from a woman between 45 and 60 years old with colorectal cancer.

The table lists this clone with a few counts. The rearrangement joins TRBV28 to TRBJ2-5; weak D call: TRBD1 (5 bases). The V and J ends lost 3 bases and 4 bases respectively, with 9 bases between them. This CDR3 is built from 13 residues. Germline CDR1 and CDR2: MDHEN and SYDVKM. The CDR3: CASSFRTSETQYF. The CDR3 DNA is TGTGCCAGCAGTTTTAGGACATCAGAGACCCAGTACTTC.

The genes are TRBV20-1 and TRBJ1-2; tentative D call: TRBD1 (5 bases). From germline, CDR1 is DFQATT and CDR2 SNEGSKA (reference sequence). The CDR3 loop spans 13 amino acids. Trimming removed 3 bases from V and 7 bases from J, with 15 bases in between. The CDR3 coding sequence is TGCAGTGCTAGTCGGCAGGGTGGCGGTGGCTACACCTTC. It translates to CSASRQGGGGYTF.

The CDR3 spells CASRDSGAGHTQYF. The CDR3 DNA sequence: TGTGCCAGCCGCGACAGCGGGGCTGGCCATACGCAGTATTTT. This sequence joins TRBV19 and TRBJ2-3; 7 nucleotides line up with TRBD2. Germline V CDR1 and CDR2: LNHDA, SQIVND (reference sequence). This CDR3 contains 14 residues. The ends lost 9 bases at V and 7 bases at J; junction bases unmatched: 13.

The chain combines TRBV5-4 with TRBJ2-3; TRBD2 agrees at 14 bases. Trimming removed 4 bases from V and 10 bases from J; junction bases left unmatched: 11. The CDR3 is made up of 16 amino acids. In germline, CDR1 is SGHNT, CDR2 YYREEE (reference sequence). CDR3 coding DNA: TGTGCCAGCAGCGACGCGACTAGCGGGGGGGCCTCCCCGCAGTATTTT. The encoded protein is CASSDATSGGASPQYF.

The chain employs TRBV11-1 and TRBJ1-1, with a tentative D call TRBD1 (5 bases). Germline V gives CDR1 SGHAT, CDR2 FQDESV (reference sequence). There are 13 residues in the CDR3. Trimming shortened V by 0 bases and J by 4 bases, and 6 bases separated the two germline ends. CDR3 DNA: TGTGCCAGCAGCTTAGCGGGGGGCACTGAAGCTTTCTTT. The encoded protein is CASSLAGGTEAFF.

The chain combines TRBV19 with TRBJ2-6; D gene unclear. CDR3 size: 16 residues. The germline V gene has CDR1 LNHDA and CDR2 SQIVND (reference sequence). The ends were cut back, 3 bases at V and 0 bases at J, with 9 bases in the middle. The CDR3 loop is CASSISPGSGANVLTF. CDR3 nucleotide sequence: TGTGCCAGTAGTATTTCGCCGGGCTCTGGGGCCAACGTCCTGACTTTC.

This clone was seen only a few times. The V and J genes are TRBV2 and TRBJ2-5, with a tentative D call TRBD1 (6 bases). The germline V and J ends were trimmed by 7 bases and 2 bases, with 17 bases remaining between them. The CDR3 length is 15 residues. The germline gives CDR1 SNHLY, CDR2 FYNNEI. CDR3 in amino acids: CASNVRPGVQETQYF. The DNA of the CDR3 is TGTGCCAGCAATGTAAGGCCAGGGGTTCAAGAGACCCAGTACTTC.

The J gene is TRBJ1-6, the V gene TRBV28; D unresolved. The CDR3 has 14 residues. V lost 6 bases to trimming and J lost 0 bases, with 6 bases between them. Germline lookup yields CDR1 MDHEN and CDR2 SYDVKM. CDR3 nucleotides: TGTGCCAGCAGGAGCAACTCCTATAATTCACCCCTCCACTTT. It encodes CASRSNSYNSPLHF.

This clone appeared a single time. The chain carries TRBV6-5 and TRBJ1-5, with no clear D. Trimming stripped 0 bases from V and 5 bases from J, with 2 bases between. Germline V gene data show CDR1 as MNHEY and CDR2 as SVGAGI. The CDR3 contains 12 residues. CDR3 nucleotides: TGTGCCAGCAGTTACTCGGATCAGCCCCAGCATTTT. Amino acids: CASSYSDQPQHF.

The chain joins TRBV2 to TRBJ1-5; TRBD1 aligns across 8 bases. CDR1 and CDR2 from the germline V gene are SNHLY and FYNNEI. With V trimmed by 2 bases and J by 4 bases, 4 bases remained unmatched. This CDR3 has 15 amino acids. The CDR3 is CASSESRTGNQPQHF. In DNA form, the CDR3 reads TGTGCCAGCAGTGAATCCCGGACAGGGAATCAGCCCCAGCATTTT.

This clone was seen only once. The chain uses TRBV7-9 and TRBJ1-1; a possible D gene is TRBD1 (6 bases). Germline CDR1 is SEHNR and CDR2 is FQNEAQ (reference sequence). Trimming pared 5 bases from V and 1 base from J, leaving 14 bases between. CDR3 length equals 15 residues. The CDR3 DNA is TGTGCCAGCAGCCTGGGGAGACAGGCGAACACTGAAGCTTTCTTT. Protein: CASSLGRQANTEAFF. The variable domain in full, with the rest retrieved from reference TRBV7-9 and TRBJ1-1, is DTGVSQNPRHKITKRGQNVTFRCDPISEHNRLYWYRQTLGQGPEFLTYFQNEAQLEKSRLLSDRFSAERPKGSFSTLEIQRTEQGDSAMYLCASSLGRQANTEAFFGQGTRLTVV.

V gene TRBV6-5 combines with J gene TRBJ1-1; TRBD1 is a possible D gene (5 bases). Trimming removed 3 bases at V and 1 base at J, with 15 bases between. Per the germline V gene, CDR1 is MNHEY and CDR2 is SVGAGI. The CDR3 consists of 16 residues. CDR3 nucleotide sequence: TGTGCCAGCAGTTATCTACCGGGACTCCCGAACACTGAAGCTTTCTTT. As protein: CASSYLPGLPNTEAFF.

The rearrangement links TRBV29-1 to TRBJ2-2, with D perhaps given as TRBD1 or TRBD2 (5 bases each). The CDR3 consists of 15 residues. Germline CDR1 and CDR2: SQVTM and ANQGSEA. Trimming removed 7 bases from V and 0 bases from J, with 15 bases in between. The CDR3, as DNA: TGCAGCGCCCGCCCTGGGACGGCGAACACCGGGGAGCTGTTTTTT. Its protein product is CSARPGTANTGELFF.

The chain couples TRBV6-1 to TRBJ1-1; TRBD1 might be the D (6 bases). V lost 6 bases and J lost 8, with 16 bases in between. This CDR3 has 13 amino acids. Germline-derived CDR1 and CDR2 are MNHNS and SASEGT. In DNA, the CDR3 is TGTGCCAGCAGGGATACCAACACAGGGGAAGCTTTCTTT. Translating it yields CASRDTNTGEAFF.

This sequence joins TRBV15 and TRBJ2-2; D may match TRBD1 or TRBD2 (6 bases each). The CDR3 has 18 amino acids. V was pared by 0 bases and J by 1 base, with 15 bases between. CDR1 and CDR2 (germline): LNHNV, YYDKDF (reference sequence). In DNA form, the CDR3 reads TGTGCCACCAGCAGAGATCCGCCGGGGGCGGGGAACACCGGGGAGCTGTTTTTT. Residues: CATSRDPPGAGNTGELFF.

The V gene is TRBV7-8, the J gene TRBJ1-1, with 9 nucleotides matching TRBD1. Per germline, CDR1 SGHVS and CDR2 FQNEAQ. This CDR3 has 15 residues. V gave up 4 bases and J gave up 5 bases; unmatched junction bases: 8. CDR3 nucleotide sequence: TGTGCCAGCAGCTCACCGACAGGGGGGGGAACTGAAGCTTTCTTT. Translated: CASSSPTGGGTEAFF.

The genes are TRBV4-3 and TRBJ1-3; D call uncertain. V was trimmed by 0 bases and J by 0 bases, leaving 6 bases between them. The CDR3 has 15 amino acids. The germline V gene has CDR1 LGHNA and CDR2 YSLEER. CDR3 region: CASSQDRVSGNTIYF. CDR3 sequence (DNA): TGCGCCAGCAGCCAAGATCGAGTCTCTGGAAACACCATATATTTT.